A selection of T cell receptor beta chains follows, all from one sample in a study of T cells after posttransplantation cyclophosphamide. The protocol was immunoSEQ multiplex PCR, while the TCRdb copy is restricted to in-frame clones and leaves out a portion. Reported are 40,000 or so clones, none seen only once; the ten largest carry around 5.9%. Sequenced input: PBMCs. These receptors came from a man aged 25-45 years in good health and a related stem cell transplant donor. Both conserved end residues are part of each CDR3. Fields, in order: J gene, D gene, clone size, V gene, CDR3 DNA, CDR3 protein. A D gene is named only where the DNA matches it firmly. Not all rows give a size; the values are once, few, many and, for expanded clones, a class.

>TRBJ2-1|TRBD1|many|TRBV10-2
TGCGCCAGCAGTGATTCGGGACAGGGTTACGATGAGCAGTTCTTC
CASSDSGQGYDEQFF
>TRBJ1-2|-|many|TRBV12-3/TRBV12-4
TGTGCCAGCAACCCCGACTACAACTATGGCTACACCTTC
CASNPDYNYGYTF
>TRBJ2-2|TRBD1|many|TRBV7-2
TGTGCCAGCAGCCAAGGGCAGGGGGCCGGGGAGCTGTTTTTT
CASSQGQGAGELFF
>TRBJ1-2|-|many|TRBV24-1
TGTGCCACCAGTGATTTCAATGGCTACACCTTC
CATSDFNGYTF
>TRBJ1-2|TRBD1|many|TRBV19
TGTGCCAGTACCAGGACAGGGCAAGGCTACACCTTC
CASTRTGQGYTF
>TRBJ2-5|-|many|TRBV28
TGTGCCAGCAGTTTTTCCGGACAGCAAGAGACCCAGTACTTC
CASSFSGQQETQYF
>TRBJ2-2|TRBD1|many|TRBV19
TGTGCCAGTATCCCAACAGGGGGCTCCGGGGAGCTGTTTTTT
CASIPTGGSGELFF
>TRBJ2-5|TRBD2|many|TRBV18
TGTGCCAGTCTCCGGGGGGAAGGAGAGACCCAGTACTTC
CASLRGEGETQYF
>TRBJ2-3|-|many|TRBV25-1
TGTGCCAGCAGTGCCCAGGAGGCCTTGTTCACAGATACGCAGTATTTT
CASSAQEALFTDTQYF
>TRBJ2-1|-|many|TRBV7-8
TGTGCCAGCAGCCCCGACAGGTACTACAATGAGCAGTTCTTC
CASSPDRYYNEQFF
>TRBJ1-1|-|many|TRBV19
TGTGCCAGTAGTATAGATATCGTCTCAGCTAGGACTGAAGCTTTCTTT
CASSIDIVSARTEAFF
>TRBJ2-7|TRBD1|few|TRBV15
TGTGCCACCAGCAACCGGGACAGCTCCTACGAGCAGTACTTC
CATSNRDSSYEQYF
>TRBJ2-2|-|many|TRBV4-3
TGCGCCAGCAGCCAAGCCCCCTTGGGGCACCCGAACACCGGGGAGCTGTTTTTT
CASSQAPLGHPNTGELFF
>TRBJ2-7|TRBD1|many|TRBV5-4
TGTGCCAGCAGCTCCGGGACAGTACTCTACGAGCAGTACTTC
CASSSGTVLYEQYF
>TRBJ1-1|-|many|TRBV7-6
TGTGCCAGCAGCGCTGGGCAGATAACTGAAGCTTTCTTT
CASSAGQITEAFF
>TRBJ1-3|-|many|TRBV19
TGTGCCAGTAGCCGCCTCCAGGGAATCTGGGGAAACACCATATATTTT
CASSRLQGIWGNTIYF
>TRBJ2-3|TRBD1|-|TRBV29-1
TGCAGCGCCTCGGACAGGGTCGGCACAGATACGCAGTATTTT
CSASDRVGTDTQYF
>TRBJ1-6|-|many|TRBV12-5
TGTGCTAGTGGTTTGTGGGGGGATTCACCCCTCCACTTT
CASGLWGDSPLHF
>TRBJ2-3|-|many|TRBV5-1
TGCGCCAGCAGCTTGGCCGGACCCTCAGGGGCAGATACGCAGTATTTT
CASSLAGPSGADTQYF
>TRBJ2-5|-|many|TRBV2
TGTGCCAGCAAAGTCTCGCGGGGAGAGACCCAGTACTTC
CASKVSRGETQYF
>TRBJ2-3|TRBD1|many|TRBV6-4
TGTGCCAGCAGTGACAAGGGACAGGGAGAGACAGATACGCAGTATTTT
CASSDKGQGETDTQYF
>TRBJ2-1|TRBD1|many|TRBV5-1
TGCGCCAGCAGTCCCGGGACAGGGGCCTACAATGAGCAGTTCTTC
CASSPGTGAYNEQFF
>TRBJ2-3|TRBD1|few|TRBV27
TGTGCCAGCAGTGAGGACAGGGGGAGTACAGATACGCAGTATTTT
CASSEDRGSTDTQYF
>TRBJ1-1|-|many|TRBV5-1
TGCGCCAGCAGCTTGGGTCAGGACACTGAAGCTTTCTTT
CASSLGQDTEAFF
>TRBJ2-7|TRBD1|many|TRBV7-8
TGTGCCAGCAGCTTAACCCGACAGGGGCGAAGCGAGCAGTACTTC
CASSLTRQGRSEQYF
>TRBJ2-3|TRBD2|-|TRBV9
TGTGCCAGCAGCGTAGAGGGATACGGGCGGGGGGACAGCACAGATACGCAGTATTTT
CASSVEGYGRGDSTDTQYF
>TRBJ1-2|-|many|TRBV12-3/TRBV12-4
TGTGCCAGCAGGGACAGTCCTAACTATGGCTACACCTTC
CASRDSPNYGYTF
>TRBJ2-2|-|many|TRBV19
TGTGCCAGTAACCCTCGAAGGGGGGGGACCGGGGAGCTGTTTTTT
CASNPRRGGTGELFF
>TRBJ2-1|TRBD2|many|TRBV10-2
TGCGCCAGCAGTCAGTCGGGGGGCAATGAGCAGTTCTTC
CASSQSGGNEQFF
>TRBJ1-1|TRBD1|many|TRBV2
TGTGCCAGCATGAGGGACAGGGTTTGGAACACTGAAGCTTTCTTT
CASMRDRVWNTEAFF
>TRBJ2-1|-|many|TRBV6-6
TGTGCCAGCAGTTTTAGCGAATCCTACAATGAGCAGTTCTTC
CASSFSESYNEQFF
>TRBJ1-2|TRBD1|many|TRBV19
TGTGCCAGCAAGACAGGGGACTCCGGCTACACCTTC
CASKTGDSGYTF
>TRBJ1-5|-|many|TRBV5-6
TGTGCCAGCAGCCCTAGGGGAACAAATCAGCCCCAGCATTTT
CASSPRGTNQPQHF
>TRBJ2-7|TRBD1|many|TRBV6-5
TGTGCCAGCAGTTACTTAACCCGGGACAGGGCGGAGGAGCAGTACTTC
CASSYLTRDRAEEQYF
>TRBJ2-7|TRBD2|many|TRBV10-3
TGTGCCATCGGGGGGGGATACGAGCAGTACTTC
CAIGGGYEQYF
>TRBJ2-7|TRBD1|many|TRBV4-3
TGCGCCAGCAGCCAAGATATAAGGACAGGGGGTAGAACCTACGAGCAGTACTTC
CASSQDIRTGGRTYEQYF
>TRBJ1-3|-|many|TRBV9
TGTGCCAGCAGCGTAGGAGGGCAGTTAGTCTCTGGAAACACCATATATTTT
CASSVGGQLVSGNTIYF
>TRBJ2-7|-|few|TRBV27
TGTGCCAGCAGTTCCCGGAGCAGGGAACACTACGAGCAGTACTTC
CASSSRSREHYEQYF
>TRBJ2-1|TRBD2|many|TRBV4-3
TGCGCCAGCAGCCCCAGCGGGGGGGCCGCCTATGAGCAGTTCTTC
CASSPSGGAAYEQFF
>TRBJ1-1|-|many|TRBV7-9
TGTGCCAGCAGCCCCTCGAACACTGAAGCTTTCTTT
CASSPSNTEAFF
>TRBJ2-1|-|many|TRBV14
TGTGCCAGCAGCCCGGGGTACAATGAGCAGTTCTTC
CASSPGYNEQFF
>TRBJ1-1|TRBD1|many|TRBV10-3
TGTGCCATAAGGGACAGGGCTGAAGCTTTCTTT
CAIRDRAEAFF
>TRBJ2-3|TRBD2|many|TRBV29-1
TGCAGCGTTGATGGGGGGGAGACAGATACGCAGTATTTT
CSVDGGETDTQYF
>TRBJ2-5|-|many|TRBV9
TGTGCCAGCAGCGTAGGACTGGGAGAGACCCAGTACTTC
CASSVGLGETQYF
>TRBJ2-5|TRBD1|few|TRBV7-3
TGTGCCAGCAGCACGACAGGGGCCCAAGAGACCCAGTACTTC
CASSTTGAQETQYF
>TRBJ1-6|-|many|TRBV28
TGTGCCACCCGGACGGGGAGTAATTCACCCCTCCACTTT
CATRTGSNSPLHF
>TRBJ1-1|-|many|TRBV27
TGTGCCAGCAGTTTATCGAGACAGAGAAACACTGAAGCTTTCTTT
CASSLSRQRNTEAFF
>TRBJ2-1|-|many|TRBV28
TGTGCCAGCAGTTCCAATGCAGGGACTTCTTCCTACAATGAGCAGTTCTTC
CASSSNAGTSSYNEQFF
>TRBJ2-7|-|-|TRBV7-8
TGTGCCAGCAGCTTAGGGGCCGGGGTCCGCGAGCAGTACTTC
CASSLGAGVREQYF
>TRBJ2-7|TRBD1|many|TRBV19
TGTGCCAGTAGTCAGGGGACAGGGGGCGCCTACGAGCAGTACTTC
CASSQGTGGAYEQYF
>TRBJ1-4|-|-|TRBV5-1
TGCGCCAGCAGCACCACAGGGAAGGGTGAAAAACTGTTTTTT
CASSTTGKGEKLFF
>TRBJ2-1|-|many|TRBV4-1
TGCGCCAGCAGCCAAGAAAGGGGGGGGCCCGTCGATGAGCAGTTCTTC
CASSQERGGPVDEQFF
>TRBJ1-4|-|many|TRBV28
TGTGCCAGCAGTCCCGGGGGGCCTAATGAAAAACTGTTTTTT
CASSPGGPNEKLFF
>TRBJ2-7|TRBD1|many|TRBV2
TGTGCCAGCAGGGCCCCCTCGACAGGGTACGAGCAGTACTTC
CASRAPSTGYEQYF